This T cell receptor (beta chain) was retrieved from a study of spatial heterogeneity in lung cancer. The overall study: Samples were obtained from 65 to 80 donors, all untreated early-stage non-small cell lung cancer patients. Available follow-up PBMC samples, collected a median of about two years post-resection, were sequenced. Consistent detection of more beta-chain than alpha-chain sequences was observed.

This clonotype was seen only a few times. Antigen: not known. Time point given: blood at routine non-recurrence follow-up after resection. Tumor, nontumor lung or frozen PBMC supplied whole RNA, sequenced without sorting. The CDR3 contains 18 residues. Trimming took 10 bases from V and 1 from J; bases not matched to a gene: 15. Germline lookup yields CDR1 ENHRY and CDR2 SYGVKD. Study-level findings and limits: Relative to follow-up, resection was when ubiquitous expanded tumor TCRs appeared more in blood.

MiXCR, run by TCRdb on the 5' RACE reads, gives a single entry per CDR3 protein. The table includes about 120,000 distinct CDR3 sequences, 9% to 15% detected once. Here the sequenced sample was PBMCs, taken at follow-up. The TCR originated in a male donor with early-stage non-small cell lung cancer. The chain joins TRBV10-3 to TRBJ2-1; 11 positions agree with TRBD2. CDR3 amino acids: CATARLAGRGKSYNEQFF. The DNA for the CDR3 is TGTGCCACCGCTAGACTAGCGGGACGCGGGAAGTCCTACAATGAGCAGTTCTTC.